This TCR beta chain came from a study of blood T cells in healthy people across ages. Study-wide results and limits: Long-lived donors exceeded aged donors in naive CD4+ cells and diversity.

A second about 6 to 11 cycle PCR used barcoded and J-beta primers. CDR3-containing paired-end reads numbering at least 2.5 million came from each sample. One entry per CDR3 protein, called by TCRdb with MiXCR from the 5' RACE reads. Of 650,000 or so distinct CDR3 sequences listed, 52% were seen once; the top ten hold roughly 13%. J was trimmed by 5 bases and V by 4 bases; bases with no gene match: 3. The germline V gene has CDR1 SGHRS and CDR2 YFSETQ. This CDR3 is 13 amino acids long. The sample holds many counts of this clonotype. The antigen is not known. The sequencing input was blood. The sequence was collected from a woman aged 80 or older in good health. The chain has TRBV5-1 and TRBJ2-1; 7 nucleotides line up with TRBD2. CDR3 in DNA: TGCGCCAGCAGCGTGGGGGGGAACAATGAGCAGTTCTTC. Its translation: CASSVGGNNEQFF. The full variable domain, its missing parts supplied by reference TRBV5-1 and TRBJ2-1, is KAGVTQTPRYLIKTRGQQVTLSCSPISGHRSVSWYQQTPGQGLQFLFEYFSETQRNKGNFPGRFSGRQFSNSRSEMNVSTLELGDSALYLCASSVGGNNEQFFGPGTRLTVL.